A selection of T cell receptor beta chains follows, all from one sample in a study of cytomegalovirus exposure and HLA in healthy donors. The data were produced by immunoSEQ multiplex PCR, yet TCRdb's version contains in-frame clones alone and is incomplete. The sample carries 90,000 or so clones, 69% recorded once. Sequenced: PBMCs. Source of these receptors: a man in his fifties in good health and CMV-seronegative. The CDR3 runs from the conserved cysteine through the conserved F or W. Each record gives: V gene, clone size, D gene, J gene, CDR3 DNA, CDR3 protein. D genes are given only for firm matches. Clone size is not always given. Where it is, it says once, few, many or a class for expanded clones.

>TRBV28|NA|NA|TRBJ1-2
TGTGCCAGCAGTCTAATCGACAGGCTCTATGGCTACACCTTC
CASSLIDRLYGYTF
>TRBV2|NA|NA|TRBJ2-1
TGTGCCAGCAGCCCCAACTCCTACAATGAGCAGTTCTTC
CASSPNSYNEQFF
>TRBV4-3|few|NA|TRBJ1-4
TGCGCCAGCAGCCACCGACACCGTGGGGAAAAACTGTTTTTT
CASSHRHRGEKLFF
>TRBV7-9|NA|NA|TRBJ1-1
TGTGCCAGCAGCTTAGCCGGGGGATTTGAAGCTTTCTTT
CASSLAGGFEAFF
>TRBV7-7|NA|NA|TRBJ2-1
TGTGCTAGCAGCTTAGGACTCCTTAATGAGCAGTTCTTC
CASSLGLLNEQFF
>TRBV4-3|once|NA|TRBJ2-3
TGCGCCAGCAGCCAAGAAACGGGAGCACTCACAGATACGCAGTATTTT
CASSQETGALTDTQYF
>TRBV4-2|medium-sized|NA|TRBJ1-1
TGTGCCAGCAGCCAAGGCGTAGAGCCTGAAGCTTTCTTT
CASSQGVEPEAFF
>TRBV10-3|NA|TRBD2|TRBJ2-3
TGTGCCATCAGTGAGAGCGGGAGGACCCGGTTCACAGATACGCAGTATTTT
CAISESGRTRFTDTQYF
>TRBV5-1|NA|TRBD1|TRBJ2-3
TGCGCCGGCGGGACAGGAAGCACAGATACGCAGTATTTT
CAGGTGSTDTQYF
>TRBV4-2|NA|TRBD2|TRBJ2-3
TGTGCCAGCAGCCAAGATTTTGCGGGAGGGGATACGCAGTATTTT
CASSQDFAGGDTQYF
>TRBV2|few|TRBD1|TRBJ1-1
TGTGCCAGTTTTCTCACAGGGGTTGCCACTGAAGCTTTCTTT
CASFLTGVATEAFF
>TRBV6-5|NA|NA|TRBJ1-3
TGTGCCAGCAGTTCTTCCTCGTTCTCTGGAAACACCATATATTTT
CASSSSSFSGNTIYF
>TRBV5-8|NA|NA|TRBJ1-3
TGTGCCAGCAGCTTGGGGGCAGACTCTGGAAACACCATATATTTT
CASSLGADSGNTIYF